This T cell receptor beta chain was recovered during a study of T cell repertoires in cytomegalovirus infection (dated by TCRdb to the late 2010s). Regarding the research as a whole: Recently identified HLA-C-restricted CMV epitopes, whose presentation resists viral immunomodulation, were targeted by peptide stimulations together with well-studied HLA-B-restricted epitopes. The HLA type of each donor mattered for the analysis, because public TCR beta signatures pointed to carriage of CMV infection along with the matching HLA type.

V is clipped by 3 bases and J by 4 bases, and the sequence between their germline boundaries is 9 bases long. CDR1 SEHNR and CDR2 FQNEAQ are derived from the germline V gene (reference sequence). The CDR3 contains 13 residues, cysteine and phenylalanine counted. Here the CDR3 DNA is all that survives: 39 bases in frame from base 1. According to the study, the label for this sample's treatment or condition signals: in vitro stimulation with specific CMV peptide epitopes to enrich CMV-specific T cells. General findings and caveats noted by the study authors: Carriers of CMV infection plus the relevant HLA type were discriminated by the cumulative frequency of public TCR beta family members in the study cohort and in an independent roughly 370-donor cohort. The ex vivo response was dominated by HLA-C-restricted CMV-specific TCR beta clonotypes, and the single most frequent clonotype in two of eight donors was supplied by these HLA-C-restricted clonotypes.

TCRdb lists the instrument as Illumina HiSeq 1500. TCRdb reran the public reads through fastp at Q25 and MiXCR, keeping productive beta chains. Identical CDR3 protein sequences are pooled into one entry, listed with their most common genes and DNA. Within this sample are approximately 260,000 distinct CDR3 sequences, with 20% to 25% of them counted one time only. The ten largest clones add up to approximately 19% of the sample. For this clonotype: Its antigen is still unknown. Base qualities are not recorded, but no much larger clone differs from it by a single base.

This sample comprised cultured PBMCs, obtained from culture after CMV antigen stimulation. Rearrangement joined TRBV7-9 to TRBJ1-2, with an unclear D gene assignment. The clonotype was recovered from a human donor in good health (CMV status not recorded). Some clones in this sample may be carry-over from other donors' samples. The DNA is TGTGCCAGCAGCTTGAGCAGGCTCTATGGCTACACCTTC. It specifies CASSLSRLYGYTF. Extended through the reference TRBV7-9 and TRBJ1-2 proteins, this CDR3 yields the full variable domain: DTGVSQNPRHKITKRGQNVTFRCDPISEHNRLYWYRQTLGQGPEFLTYFQNEAQLEKSRLLSDRFSAERPKGSFSTLEIQRTEQGDSAMYLCASSLSRLYGYTFGSGTRLTVV.